By share, the clone carrying this TCR beta chain counts as medium-sized. Its target is not known. These data originate in a study of vaccination and CD4 T cells after COVID-19. Overall study: Six males and four females, two of them Hispanic, were enrolled as convalescents.

Regarding treatment: roughly 10-day PBMC culture with coronavirus spike peptide pools or control peptides (ViraFEST assay). Following expansion of antigen-specific T cells with peptide pools, ViraFEST then sequenced TCRs. The Oncomine TCR Beta short-read assay sequenced DNA from cultured CD4+ T cells. TCRdb redid the calling of the PCR reads with MiXCR, one entry per CDR3 protein. The sample lists about 9,000 distinct CDR3 sequences, roughly 24% occurring once. The CDR3 runs 16 residues. Trimming took 0 bases from V and 8 from J, leaving 14 bases between them. Germline V gene data show CDR1 as MNHEY and CDR2 as SMNVEV (reference sequence).

The rearrangement links TRBV27 to TRBJ1-6; TRBD1 is a possible D gene (5 bases). The sequencing sample was made of cultured CD4+ T cells from blood. The TCR was taken from a human donor with COVID-19. The CDR3 nucleotides read TGTGCCAGCAGTTTATCCGGCAGGGCGGTAGATTCACCCCTCCACTTT. The encoded protein is CASSLSGRAVDSPLHF.